The 28 T cell receptor beta chains below all came from one sample that was sequenced in a study of early T cells in non-severe SARS-CoV-2 infection. From the 5' RACE reads, TCRdb called clonotypes with MiXCR, one entry per CDR3 protein. The profile covers 55,000 to 75,000 distinct CDR3 sequences, with approximately 6.1% appearing a single time and around 3.5% taken by the ten largest. This material consisted of whole blood, taken at baseline. The source is an adult who was a healthcare worker with PCR-confirmed SARS-CoV-2 infection or an uninfected control (not recorded which).

The chain couples TRBV28 to TRBJ2-7, with D possibly being TRBD2 (5 bases). The V end lost 6 bases, the J end lost 2 bases, and 14 bases lay between the germline ends. The CDR3 extends over 14 amino acids. The germline V gene has CDR1 MDHEN and CDR2 SYDVKM. The CDR3 reads CASSPRTRTYEQYF. Written as DNA, the CDR3 is TGTGCCAGCAGCCCTCGGACTCGAACCTACGAGCAGTACTTC.

This clonotype has at least ten counts. The chain combines TRBV27 with TRBJ1-2, with D hard to call. The CDR3 spans 16 residues. Germline V gene sequence: CDR1 MNHEY, CDR2 SMNVEV (reference sequence). V was clipped by 4 bases and J by 0 bases, with 15 bases between them. The chain's CDR3 is CASSSPGRSANYGYTF. The CDR3 coding sequence is TGTGCCAGCAGTTCCCCCGGACGATCAGCTAACTATGGCTACACCTTC.

This clonotype was found many times. V usage is TRBV19 and J usage is TRBJ1-2; D is uncertain. The V end was cut by 3 bases, the J end by 5 bases, with 13 bases between. CDR3 length: 14 residues. The germline V gene has CDR1 LNHDA and CDR2 SQIVND (reference sequence). CDR3: CASSMMGTHYGYTF. CDR3 coding DNA: TGTGCCAGTAGTATGATGGGTACCCATTATGGCTACACCTTC.

This clonotype was observed at least ten times. This chain links TRBV7-9 with TRBJ2-7; D is unclear. The V gene lost 7 bases and the J gene lost 0 bases, with 10 bases spanning the gap. The CDR3 has 13 amino acids. CDR1 and CDR2 (germline): SEHNR, FQNEAQ (reference sequence). This CDR3 reads CASTSVSSYEQYF. DNA for the CDR3: TGTGCCAGCACCTCAGTCAGCTCCTACGAGCAGTACTTC.

This clonotype occurred many times. V is TRBV20-1 and J is TRBJ2-7; D gene unclear. Trimming cost V 0 bases and J 3 bases, with 12 bases left between them. The CDR3 has 14 amino acids. The germline V gene has CDR1 DFQATT and CDR2 SNEGSKA (reference sequence). This CDR3 is CSARDLNSLYEQYF. CDR3 nucleotides: TGCAGTGCTAGAGATCTGAATAGTCTCTACGAGCAGTACTTC.

This clonotype was seen at least ten times. The chain is built from TRBV4-2 and TRBJ2-3; 7 nucleotides align to TRBD2. The germline V gene has CDR1 LGHNA and CDR2 YNFKEQ. CDR3 length: 17 amino acids. The V segment lost 0 bases and the J segment 6 bases; nucleotides outside the gene matches: 12. The CDR3 loop reads CASSQDRAGTIGDTQYF. In DNA form, the CDR3 reads TGTGCCAGCAGCCAAGATCGGGCCGGGACTATTGGTGATACGCAGTATTTT.

This clonotype was observed at least ten times. The rearrangement joins TRBV6-1 to TRBJ2-2; TRBD1 is a possible D gene (6 bases). This CDR3 contains 16 residues. CDR1 is MNHNS, CDR2 SASEGT, per germline. V was trimmed by 4 bases and J by 3 bases, leaving 15 bases between them. For the CDR3, the DNA is TGTGCCAGCAGTGCTTCCCGGGACACATACACCGGGGAGCTGTTTTTT. Protein: CASSASRDTYTGELFF.

This clonotype was observed at least ten times. This sequence joins TRBV29-1 and TRBJ2-1; TRBD2 might be the D (6 bases). This CDR3 contains 12 residues. CDR1 and CDR2 from the germline V gene are SQVTM and ANQGSEA. Trimming took off 7 bases at V and 1 base at J, with 8 bases between the two ends. CDR3 sequence (DNA): TGCAGCGCGACTAGATCCTACAATGAGCAGTTCTTC. Translated, it gives CSATRSYNEQFF.

This clonotype was seen many times. The chain recombines TRBV4-3 with TRBJ2-1, with 10 bases that match TRBD2. CDR3 length: 15 amino acids. Trimming removed 0 bases from V and 10 bases from J; junction bases left unmatched: 6. The V gene's germline CDR1 is LGHNA and CDR2 YSLEER. CDR3 sequence: CASSQDPSGSLEQFF. As DNA, the CDR3 is TGCGCCAGCAGCCAAGATCCTAGCGGGAGTCTCGAGCAGTTCTTC.

This clonotype is medium-sized by share. CDR3 amino acids: CASSLEAGGPQYF. The CDR3 DNA reads TGTGCCAGCAGCTTGGAAGCGGGAGGGCCTCAGTACTTC. The chain combines TRBV7-2 with TRBJ2-4, with 10 bases aligning to TRBD2. The V segment lost 3 bases and the J segment 12 bases; nucleotides outside the gene matches: 5. The germline CDR1 and CDR2 sequences are SGHTA and FQGNSA. The CDR3 is 13 residues long.

The chain employs TRBV20-1 and TRBJ2-7; 7 bases are a match to TRBD2. This CDR3 is 15 amino acids long. CDR1 and CDR2 (germline): DFQATT, SNEGSKA (reference sequence). V lost 2 bases to trimming and J lost 4 bases; unmatched junction nucleotides: 11. The CDR3 loop reads CSARSRGSPKYEQYF. CDR3 bases: TGCAGTGCTAGATCGCGGGGGAGTCCAAAATACGAGCAGTACTTC.

This clonotype was recorded only once. A much larger clone lies one base from this, so it may be a read error. The missing conserved phenylalanine or tryptophan at the end of this CDR3 makes a read error likely. The J gene is TRBJ1-6, the V gene TRBV7-9; TRBD1 matches at 8 bases. Germline loops: CDR1 SEHNR, CDR2 FQNEAQ (reference sequence). The CDR3 length is 16 residues. Trimming cost V 5 bases and J 1 base; bases outside gene matches: 4. The chain's CDR3 is CASSGQGASYNSPLHL. The CDR3 DNA reads as TGTGCCAGCAGCGGACAGGGCGCTTCCTATAATTCACCCCTCCACTTG.

This clonotype has just a few counts. The CDR3 sequence: CSVCLQEGESYTF. The DNA of the CDR3 is TGCAGCGTTTGTCTTCAGGAGGGGGAAAGCTACACCTTC. J is TRBJ1-2 and V is TRBV29-1, with TRBD1 as a possible D gene (6 bases). Trimming left V 5 bases short and J 9 bases short, with 19 bases between. The germline gives CDR1 SQVTM, CDR2 ANQGSEA. The CDR3 consists of 13 residues.

This clonotype was picked up a small number of times. The chain has TRBV7-8 and TRBJ1-6; D gene ambiguous. Trimming shortened V by 2 bases and J by 7 bases, and 15 bases separated the two germline ends. Germline CDR1 SGHVS, CDR2 FQNEAQ. This CDR3 has 16 residues. In DNA form, the CDR3 reads TGTGCCAGCAGCTTATACGTTGGACCCCAGAATTCACCCCTCCACTTT. As protein: CASSLYVGPQNSPLHF.

This sequence joins TRBV27 and TRBJ2-3; 11 bases agree with TRBD2. The CDR3 loop spans 15 amino acids. V lost 8 bases to trimming and J lost 5 bases; unmatched junction nucleotides: 9. From germline, CDR1 is MNHEY and CDR2 SMNVEV (reference sequence). CDR3 sequence (DNA): TGTGCCAGCCGTAAACTAGCGGGAGTTGGAGATACGCAGTATTTT. It yields the protein CASRKLAGVGDTQYF.

This clonotype was picked up a small number of times. The rearrangement uses TRBV12-3 or TRBV12-4 and TRBJ1-4; possible D gene TRBD1, 6 bases. V was pared by 6 bases and J by 7 bases, with 9 bases between. The length of the CDR3 is 12 residues. The CDR3, as DNA: TGTGCCAGCAGCTGGGACACTGAAAAACTGTTTTTT. Translating gives CASSWDTEKLFF.

There are many counts of this clonotype. The chain joins TRBV6-2 or TRBV6-3 to TRBJ2-3; tentative D call: TRBD2 (6 bases). Trimming pared 8 bases from V and 6 bases from J, leaving 15 bases between. This CDR3 contains 13 residues. Looked up from germline, CDR1 is MNHEY and CDR2 is SVGEGT. The CDR3 sequence: CASRDWLRDTQYF. The CDR3 DNA reads TGTGCCAGCCGGGACTGGCTTCGTGATACGCAGTATTTT.

This clonotype was seen repeatedly, ten times or more. The rearrangement joins TRBV12-3 or TRBV12-4 to TRBJ2-1, with TRBD2 identical over 11 bases. CDR3 length: 16 amino acids. J was trimmed by 7 bases and V by 3 bases; bases with no gene match: 8. CDR3 bases: TGTGCCAGCAGTTTTGGTAGCGGGAGGGCCGGGAATGAGCAGTTCTTC. Its protein product is CASSFGSGRAGNEQFF.

This clonotype was observed a few times. V gene TRBV27 combines with J gene TRBJ2-7; possibly TRBD2 for D (5 bases). In germline, CDR1 is MNHEY, CDR2 SMNVEV (reference sequence). The CDR3 is made up of 13 amino acids. The V end lost 3 bases, the J end lost 2 bases, and 8 bases lay between the germline ends. The CDR3 sequence is CASSLAGPYEQYF. For the CDR3, the DNA is TGTGCCAGCAGTTTGGCGGGCCCCTACGAGCAGTACTTC.

This clonotype has at least ten counts. The rearrangement links TRBV7-6 to TRBJ2-5, with TRBD2 matching over 7 bases. V lost 5 bases, J lost 2 bases, and 14 bases stayed unmatched. Germline-derived CDR1 and CDR2 are SGHVS and FNYEAQ. The CDR3 sequence is 17 residues long. CDR3: CASSPKVASGLQETQYF. Written as DNA, the CDR3 is TGTGCCAGCAGCCCTAAAGTGGCTAGCGGACTACAAGAGACCCAGTACTTC.

There are a few counts of this clonotype. V gene TRBV3-1 combines with J gene TRBJ2-7; D may be TRBD1 (5 bases). The CDR3 is 15 residues long. The V gene lost 0 bases and the J gene lost 4 bases, with 13 bases spanning the gap. CDR1 and CDR2 (germline): LGHDT, YNNKEL (reference sequence). Here the CDR3 reads CASSQEGQGIYEQYF. CDR3 in DNA: TGTGCCAGCAGCCAAGAAGGTCAGGGAATTTACGAGCAGTACTTC.

In this sample, this clonotype turned up many times. The chain joins TRBV28 to TRBJ2-1; D might be TRBD1 (5 bases). The CDR3 length is 11 residues. V was cut by 6 bases and J by 9 bases, with 9 bases left in between. Germline V CDR1 and CDR2: MDHEN, SYDVKM. CDR3 nucleotides: TGTGCCAGCAGGATTCAGGGTGAGCAGTTCTTC. This translates into CASRIQGEQFF.

This clonotype was seen ten or more times. The chain links TRBV5-4 to TRBJ2-7, with D possibly called TRBD1 or TRBD2 (5 bases each). V dropped 4 bases and J dropped 5 bases, with 13 bases sitting between them. The CDR3 consists of 13 residues. CDR1 is SGHNT and CDR2 is YYREEE in the germline V gene (reference sequence). In nucleotides, the CDR3 is TGTGCCAGCAGCCAGACTGGGGGTCACGAGCAGTACTTC. It specifies CASSQTGGHEQYF.

This clonotype was observed at least ten times. This chain links TRBV7-6 with TRBJ2-1; no firm D call. This CDR3 region has 14 residues. Germline CDR1 and CDR2: SGHVS and FNYEAQ. Trimming removed 0 bases at V and 5 bases at J, with 8 bases between. The CDR3: CASSLASPDNEQFF. The DNA for the CDR3 is TGTGCCAGCAGCTTAGCGTCCCCAGACAATGAGCAGTTCTTC.

CDR3 protein: CASRNGETGFYSNQPQHF. In DNA, the CDR3 is TGTGCCAGCAGGAACGGTGAAACAGGATTTTATAGCAATCAGCCCCAGCATTTT. The chain links TRBV28 to TRBJ1-5, with D maybe TRBD1 (5 bases). The CDR3 sequence is 18 residues long. CDR1 and CDR2 from the germline V gene are MDHEN and SYDVKM. Trimming cost V 6 bases and J 0 bases, with 21 bases left between them.

This clonotype was detected a few times. V and J are TRBV7-7 and TRBJ2-3; 10 positions agree with TRBD2. V lost 5 bases, J lost 6 bases, and 8 bases stayed unmatched. Looked up from germline, CDR1 is SSHAT and CDR2 is FNYEAQ (reference sequence). The CDR3 loop spans 15 amino acids. Here the CDR3 DNA reads TGTGCCAGCAGCCGCTCACTAGCGGGACTGGATACGCAGTATTTT. Protein sequence: CASSRSLAGLDTQYF.

This clonotype was seen repeatedly, ten times or more. The chain links TRBV5-1 to TRBJ1-1; no clear D gene. The V end lost 5 bases, the J end lost 1 base, and 12 bases lay between the germline ends. The CDR3 length is 14 residues. Germline V gives CDR1 SGHRS, CDR2 YFSETQ. The CDR3: CASRSGGSNTEAFF. The DNA for the CDR3 is TGCGCCAGCAGGTCAGGCGGATCGAACACTGAAGCTTTCTTT.

This chain uses TRBV7-3 with TRBJ2-7; possibly TRBD2 for D (6 bases). CDR1 is SGHTA and CDR2 is FQGTGA in the germline V gene. CDR3 size: 14 residues. Trimming left V 1 base short and J 3 bases short, with 10 bases between. The CDR3 DNA reads TGTGCCAGCAGCTTAAGCGGGGATAACTACGAGCAGTACTTC. It translates to CASSLSGDNYEQYF.